Listed below are T cell receptor beta chains from one sample, sequenced in a study of somatic mutations in cytotoxic T cells in rheumatoid arthritis. Assay: immunoSEQ multiplex PCR; the TCRdb copy retains only in-frame clones and omits some. Of approximately 15,000 clones in the sample, around 70% were seen once. Sequencing was carried out using CD8+ T cells sorted from blood. These receptor sequences come from an adult with rheumatoid arthritis. CDR3s include the opening cysteine and the closing phenylalanine or tryptophan. Fields, in order: J gene, V gene, clone size, D gene, CDR3 protein, CDR3 DNA. The D gene is left open where the match is weak. Size is omitted from some rows. Given values are once, few, many or a class for expanded clones.

TRBJ1-2,TRBV19,-,-,CASSMDDRPLGYGYTF,TGTGCCAGTAGTATGGACGACAGGCCCTTAGGCTATGGCTACACCTTC
TRBJ2-7,TRBV27,once,-,CASSLDSSYEQYF,TGTGCCAGCAGCCTGGACAGCTCCTACGAGCAGTACTTC
TRBJ1-5,TRBV19,once,-,CASSMGTNSNQPQHF,TGTGCCAGTAGTATGGGAACTAATAGCAATCAGCCCCAGCATTTT
TRBJ2-7,TRBV7-9,-,TRBD2,CASSLGGIAPEQYF,TGTGCCAGCAGCTTGGGGGGGATTGCTCCCGAGCAGTACTTC
TRBJ1-1,TRBV4-3,-,-,CASSHVRTSTEAFF,TGCGCCAGCAGCCACGTAAGAACATCCACTGAAGCTTTCTTT
TRBJ2-7,TRBV30,-,TRBD1,CAWSVQGYEQYF,TGTGCCTGGAGTGTACAGGGGTACGAGCAGTACTTC
TRBJ1-3,TRBV9,-,-,CASSSLGGNTIYF,TGTGCCAGCAGCTCACTGGGGGGAAACACCATATATTTT
TRBJ1-4,TRBV2,-,-,CASRHEGAFNEKLFF,TGTGCCAGTAGACATGAAGGGGCCTTTAATGAAAAACTGTTTTTT
TRBJ1-1,TRBV7-9,-,TRBD1,CASSPLTGAADTEAFF,TGTGCCAGCAGCCCTTTAACAGGGGCGGCGGACACTGAAGCTTTCTTT
TRBJ1-1,TRBV18,-,-,CASSPPGFTEAFF,TGTGCCAGCTCACCACCGGGGTTCACTGAAGCTTTCTTT
TRBJ1-1,TRBV9,-,-,CASSGKGGTNTEAFF,TGTGCCAGCAGCGGAAAGGGGGGCACGAACACTGAAGCTTTCTTT
TRBJ2-2,TRBV2,hyperexpanded,TRBD1,CASSGGQVAPGELFF,TGTGCCAGCAGTGGGGGACAGGTGGCTCCCGGGGAGCTGTTTTTT
TRBJ2-1,TRBV28,-,-,CASSFSHEQFF,TGTGCCAGCAGTTTCTCCCATGAGCAGTTCTTC
TRBJ2-7,TRBV2,-,-,CASSFTGSSYEQYF,TGTGCCAGCAGTTTCACGGGGAGCTCCTACGAGCAGTACTTC
TRBJ2-3,TRBV5-1,-,TRBD2,CASSLGLARLTDTQYF,TGCGCCAGCAGCTTGGGACTAGCGAGGTTGACAGATACGCAGTATTTT
TRBJ2-1,TRBV5-4,once,TRBD2,CASSFYSGGLNNEQFF,TGTGCCAGCAGCTTCTATAGCGGGGGGCTTAACAATGAGCAGTTCTTC
TRBJ2-6,TRBV14,few,-,CASSQRTFVGLGANVLTF,TGTGCCAGCAGCCAAAGGACTTTCGTGGGGTTAGGGGCCAACGTCCTGACTTTC
TRBJ2-2,TRBV14,once,-,CASSQDSGVWPNTGELFF,TGTGCCAGCAGCCAAGACTCTGGGGTTTGGCCGAACACCGGGGAGCTGTTTTTT
TRBJ2-3,TRBV27,-,TRBD2,CASRGMTSGTTDTQYF,TGTGCCAGCAGGGGAATGACTAGCGGAACCACAGATACGCAGTATTTT
TRBJ1-2,TRBV27,-,TRBD1,CASSLYSTGTGGANGYTF,TGTGCCAGCAGTTTATACTCCACCGGGACAGGGGGCGCGAATGGCTACACCTTC
TRBJ1-4,TRBV15,-,-,CATSRDFIQGTNEKLFF,TGTGCCACCAGCAGAGACTTCATTCAAGGGACTAATGAAAAACTGTTTTTT
TRBJ1-1,TRBV4-1,-,-,CASTRIDRLNTEAFF,TGCGCCAGCACACGTATCGACAGACTGAACACTGAAGCTTTCTTT
TRBJ1-2,TRBV5-4,medium-sized,-,CASSLGGAPGYTF,TGTGCCAGCAGCTTGGGGGGGGCGCCGGGCTACACCTTC
TRBJ1-3,TRBV4-3,-,-,CASSQDWTVAHSGNTIYF,TGCGCCAGCAGCCAAGATTGGACTGTGGCACACTCTGGAAACACCATATATTTT
TRBJ2-3,TRBV19,-,-,CASTGLTSTDTQYF,TGTGCCAGTACGGGACTCACTAGCACAGATACGCAGTATTTT
TRBJ1-5,TRBV15,-,TRBD1,CATSVSRDRGNQPQHF,TGTGCCACCAGCGTATCCCGGGACAGGGGCAATCAGCCCCAGCATTTT
TRBJ2-3,TRBV9,few,-,CASSSGTASTDTQYF,TGTGCCAGCAGCTCCGGGACGGCTAGCACAGATACGCAGTATTTT
TRBJ2-1,TRBV9,-,TRBD2,CASSARPGSGVYNEQFF,TGTGCCAGCAGCGCCCGTCCAGGGAGCGGGGTGTACAATGAGCAGTTCTTC
TRBJ2-4,TRBV7-9,-,-,CASSPGNIQYF,TGTGCCAGCAGCCCCGGGAACATTCAGTACTTC
TRBJ2-1,TRBV29-1,-,-,CSVEGVIGLIKSSYNEQFF,TGCAGCGTTGAAGGCGTCATCGGTCTCATCAAGAGCTCCTACAATGAGCAGTTCTTC
TRBJ2-7,TRBV7-9,-,TRBD2,CASSPLAGNYEQYF,TGTGCCAGCAGCCCCCTAGCGGGGAACTACGAGCAGTACTTC
TRBJ2-1,TRBV6-5,-,TRBD2,CATLGLPLGEQFF,TGTGCCACGTTGGGACTACCTCTTGGTGAGCAGTTCTTC
TRBJ2-7,TRBV5-6,-,-,CASRSGLTYEQYF,TGTGCCAGCAGGTCCGGGCTTACCTACGAGCAGTACTTC
TRBJ1-4,TRBV7-8,-,-,CASSLAGAYLATNEKLFF,TGTGCCAGCAGCTTGGCAGGGGCATATCTTGCAACTAATGAAAAACTGTTTTTT
TRBJ1-1,TRBV27,-,-,CASSLVMNTEAFF,TGTGCCAGCAGCCTAGTAATGAACACTGAAGCTTTCTTT
TRBJ1-1,TRBV6-6,medium-sized,-,CASTLGAGEAFF,TGTGCCAGCACCCTAGGGGCAGGTGAAGCTTTCTTT
TRBJ2-3,TRBV29-1,-,-,CSVVWFGGRVDTQYF,TGCAGCGTTGTTTGGTTCGGGGGTCGTGTGGATACGCAGTATTTT
TRBJ1-1,TRBV29-1,-,-,CSVVMTSGAFF,TGCAGCGTTGTTATGACGTCAGGGGCTTTCTTT
TRBJ1-6,TRBV10-3,few,TRBD1,CAISEVTGGYSPLHF,TGTGCCATCAGTGAGGTGACAGGGGGCTATTCACCCCTCCACTTT
TRBJ2-1,TRBV19,few,-,CASSIARLGGGNEQFF,TGTGCCAGTAGTATAGCCCGGTTAGGGGGGGGTAATGAGCAGTTCTTC
TRBJ1-2,TRBV29-1,-,-,CSVYFTGSVYGYTF,TGCAGCGTATACTTTACAGGGTCGGTCTATGGCTACACCTTC
TRBJ1-1,TRBV19,-,-,CASSIDRTAFEAFF,TGTGCCAGTAGTATAGACCGGACAGCCTTTGAAGCTTTCTTT
TRBJ2-1,TRBV19,few,TRBD1,CASSPRTGGRMGNEQFF,TGTGCCAGTAGTCCTCGGACAGGGGGACGTATGGGCAATGAGCAGTTCTTC
TRBJ2-7,TRBV7-9,-,-,CASSLQVGYEQYF,TGTGCCAGCAGCCTACAGGTAGGCTACGAGCAGTACTTC
TRBJ2-7,TRBV4-2,-,TRBD1,CASSQEQGFPYEQYF,TGTGCCAGCAGCCAGGAACAGGGGTTCCCCTACGAGCAGTACTTC
TRBJ2-3,TRBV9,-,TRBD2,CASSVSGLAGDTQYF,TGTGCCAGCAGCGTTTCGGGACTAGCGGGAGATACGCAGTATTTT
TRBJ2-3,TRBV4-1,medium-sized,TRBD2,CASSPGLHTDTQYF,TGCGCCAGCAGCCCGGGACTACACACAGATACGCAGTATTTT
TRBJ1-1,TRBV7-9,few,TRBD1,CASSLQGVGTEAFF,TGTGCCAGCAGCCTCCAGGGGGTCGGGACTGAAGCTTTCTTT
TRBJ1-2,TRBV15,-,-,CATSEGGFLGYTF,TGTGCCACCAGCGAAGGAGGGTTTCTAGGCTACACCTTC
TRBJ1-2,TRBV5-6,medium-sized,-,CASSLDGGRHFGYTF,TGTGCCAGCAGCTTGGATGGGGGACGCCACTTTGGCTACACCTTC
TRBJ1-5,TRBV5-3,once,-,CARSLVWDHSNQPQHF,TGTGCCAGAAGCTTGGTATGGGATCACAGCAATCAGCCCCAGCATTTT
TRBJ2-1,TRBV7-6,once,TRBD2,CASSSPRSSGGQEQFF,TGTGCCAGCAGCTCCCCCCGGTCTAGCGGGGGGCAAGAGCAGTTCTTC